This TCR beta chain was documented in a study of CD8 T cells in Susac syndrome. Deletions cut 3 bases from V and 0 bases from J, with 9 bases between. This CDR3 spans 15 amino acids. Germline V lookup: CDR1 LNHNV, CDR2 YYDKDF (reference sequence). The RNA input was roughly 0.5 to 1 ug, and it was reverse transcribed with random hexamers. TCRdb reprocessed the immunoSEQ multiplex PCR reads with MiXCR, giving one entry per CDR3 protein. The sample yields tens of thousands of distinct CDR3 sequences, around 96% seen once. Input material: CD8+ T cells from PBMCs. The chain uses TRBV15 and TRBJ1-3; no clear D. The TCR originated in a human donor with Susac syndrome. This chain's CDR3 is CATSRGQSSGNTIYF. CDR3 DNA sequence: TGTGCCACCAGCAGGGGCCAGAGCTCTGGAAACACCATATATTTT.